This T cell receptor (beta chain) was retrieved from a study of cytomegalovirus exposure and HLA in healthy donors. Overall study: Unique TCR beta sequences numbering over 100 million came from around 180 million T cells in an earlier analysis.

Trimming removed 4 bases from V and 15 bases from J; junction bases left unmatched: 12. Germline values: CDR1 SNHLY, CDR2 FYNNEI. The CDR3 consists of 13 residues. PCR was performed using 60 Vbeta and 13 Jbeta primers. Sequencing was performed with immunoSEQ multiplex PCR; in TCRdb, only in-frame clones are kept and a portion is missing. Of approximately 140,000 clones in the sample, 73% are singletons; the top ten hold roughly an eighth. Sequencing was done on a sample of PBMCs. This rearrangement joins TRBV2 to TRBJ2-1, with 7 positions matching TRBD2. This clonotype was sampled from a human donor in good health. CDR3 sequence reads: CASSVRLASSLFF. The CDR3 region has the DNA TGTGCCAGCAGTGTTCGACTAGCTTCATCCCTGTTCTTC.